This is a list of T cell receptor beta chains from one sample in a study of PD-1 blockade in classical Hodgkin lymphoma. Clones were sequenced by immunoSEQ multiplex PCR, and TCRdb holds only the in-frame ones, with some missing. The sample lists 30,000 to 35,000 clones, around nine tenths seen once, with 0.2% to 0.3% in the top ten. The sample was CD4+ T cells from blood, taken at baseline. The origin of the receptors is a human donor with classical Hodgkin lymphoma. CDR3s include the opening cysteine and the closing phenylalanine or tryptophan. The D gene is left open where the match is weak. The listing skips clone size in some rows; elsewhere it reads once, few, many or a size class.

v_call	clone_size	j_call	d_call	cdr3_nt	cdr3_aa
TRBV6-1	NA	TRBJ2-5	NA	TGTGCCAGCGCCCAAGAGACCCAGTACTTC	CASAQETQYF
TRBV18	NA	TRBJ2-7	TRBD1	TGTGCCAGCTCACAGGGACAGGGGGCGCAAGGCTACGAGCAGTACTTC	CASSQGQGAQGYEQYF
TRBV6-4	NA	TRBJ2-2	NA	TGTGCCAGCTCTACAGGAAACACCGGGGAGCTGTTTTTT	CASSTGNTGELFF
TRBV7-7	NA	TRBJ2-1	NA	TGTGCTAGCAGCTTACAATTCCCTTCAGGACCAATTAACAATGAGCAGTTCTTC	CASSLQFPSGPINNEQFF
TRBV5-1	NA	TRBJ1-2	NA	TGCGCCAGCAGCCTGGACGTTAACTATGGCTACACCTTC	CASSLDVNYGYTF
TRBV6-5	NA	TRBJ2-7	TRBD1	TGTGCCAGCAGTAAGACAGGGAGGCAGTACTTC	CASSKTGRQYF
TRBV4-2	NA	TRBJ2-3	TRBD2	TGTGCCAGCAGCCGGCGGACTAGCGGTACTAGCACAGATACGCAGTATTTT	CASSRRTSGTSTDTQYF
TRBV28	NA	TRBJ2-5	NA	TGTGCCAGCAGTTTATCGGCCGGTGTGGGGACCCAGTACTTC	CASSLSAGVGTQYF
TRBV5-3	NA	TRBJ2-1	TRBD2	TGTGCCAGAAGCTTCCGGACTAGTTATCACTACAATGAGCAGTTCTTC	CARSFRTSYHYNEQFF
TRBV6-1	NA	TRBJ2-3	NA	TGTGCCAGCAGTTGGTTTCCTAGTCCCACAGATACGCAGTATTTT	CASSWFPSPTDTQYF
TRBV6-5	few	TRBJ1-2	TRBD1	TGTGCCAGCAGCCGAACACAGGGGATCGGCTACACCTTC	CASSRTQGIGYTF
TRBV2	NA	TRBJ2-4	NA	TGTGCCAGCAGTGTGGACGGAAACATTCAGTACTTC	CASSVDGNIQYF
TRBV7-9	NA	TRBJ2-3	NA	TGTGCCAGCAGCTCCCTCCGGATAGGGTTTGATACGCAGTATTTT	CASSSLRIGFDTQYF
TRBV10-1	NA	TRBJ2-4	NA	TGCGCCAGCAGTGGGGTAACCCGGGGCAACCTAGCCAAAAACATTCAGTACTTC	CASSGVTRGNLAKNIQYF
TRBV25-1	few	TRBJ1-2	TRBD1	TGTGCCAGCAGTGGACAGGGGATTGGGAACTATGGCTACACCTTC	CASSGQGIGNYGYTF
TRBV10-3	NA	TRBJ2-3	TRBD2	TGTGCCATCAGTGACTGGACTAGCGGGAGCACAGATACGCAGTATTTT	CAISDWTSGSTDTQYF
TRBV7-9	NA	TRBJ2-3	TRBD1	TGTGCCAGCAGCTTTACCGGGACAGGACTCTGGGATACGCAGTATTTT	CASSFTGTGLWDTQYF
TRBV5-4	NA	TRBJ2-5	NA	TGTGCCAGCAGACAAGACTTCGGGGGAGCCCAGAGTCAAGAGACCCAGTACTTC	CASRQDFGGAQSQETQYF
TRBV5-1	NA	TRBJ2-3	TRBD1	TGCGCCAGCAGCCTCGACAGGGGAAGCACAGATACGCAGTATTTT	CASSLDRGSTDTQYF
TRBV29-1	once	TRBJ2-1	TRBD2	TGCAGCGTTTCACCCCTGGCACTAGCGGGAGTGGGTGAGCAGTTCTTC	CSVSPLALAGVGEQFF
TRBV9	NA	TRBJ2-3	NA	TGTGCCAGCAGCGTGCTCGCGGAGGCAGATACGCAGTATTTT	CASSVLAEADTQYF
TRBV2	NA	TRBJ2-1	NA	TGTGCCAGCAGCGTCTCTCGCGGGATCTACAATGAGCAGTTCTTC	CASSVSRGIYNEQFF
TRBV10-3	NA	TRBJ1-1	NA	TGTGCCATCACCCCGGGCCCTAACACTGAAGCTTTCTTT	CAITPGPNTEAFF
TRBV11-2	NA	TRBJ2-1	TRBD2	TGTGCCAGCAGCTTACGGACTAGCGAGAAGAGCTCCTACAATGAGCAGTTCTTC	CASSLRTSEKSSYNEQFF
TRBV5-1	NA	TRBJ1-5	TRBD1	TGCGCCAGCAGCCGACAGGGGAGGCAGCCCCAGCATTTT	CASSRQGRQPQHF
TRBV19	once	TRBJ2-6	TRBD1	TGTGCCAGTGGGGGGACAGGAGACTCTGGGGCCAACGTCCTGACTTTC	CASGGTGDSGANVLTF
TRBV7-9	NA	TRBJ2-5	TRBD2	TGTGCCAGCAGCTCCCGGACTAGCACGACAGAGACCCAGTACTTC	CASSSRTSTTETQYF
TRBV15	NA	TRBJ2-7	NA	TGTGCCACCAGCAGAGCGGTACAAAGGGACTTCTCCTACGAGCAGTACTTC	CATSRAVQRDFSYEQYF
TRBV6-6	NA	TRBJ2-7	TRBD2	TGTGCCAGCAGTGTGACTAGCGACGAGCAGTACTTC	CASSVTSDEQYF
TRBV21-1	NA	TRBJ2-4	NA	TGTGCCAGCAGCAATGATGACTTAGCGGGAGAGGCCAAAAACATTCAGTACTTC	CASSNDDLAGEAKNIQYF
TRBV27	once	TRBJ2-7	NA	TGTGCCAGCAGTTTAGCAGGTTCCTACGAGCAGTACTTC	CASSLAGSYEQYF
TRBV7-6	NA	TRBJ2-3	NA	TGTGCCAGCAGCTTCCCTCTGTCAGATACGCAGTATTTT	CASSFPLSDTQYF
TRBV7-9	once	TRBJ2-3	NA	TGTGCCAGCAGCCCCCCCTGGGCAGGCACAGATACGCAGTATTTT	CASSPPWAGTDTQYF
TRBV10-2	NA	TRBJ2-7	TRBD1	TGCGCCAGCAGTACACAGGGGTACCACGAGCAGTACTTC	CASSTQGYHEQYF
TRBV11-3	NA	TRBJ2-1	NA	TGTGCCAGCAGCTTAACGGGCGATATCTCCTACAATGAGCAGTTCTTC	CASSLTGDISYNEQFF
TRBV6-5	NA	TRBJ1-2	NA	TGTGCCAGCAGCCGCGGGGACTATAACTATGGCTACACCTTC	CASSRGDYNYGYTF
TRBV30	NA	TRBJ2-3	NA	TGTGCCTGGAGTAAGAGGGGGTGGACAGATACGCAGTATTTT	CAWSKRGWTDTQYF
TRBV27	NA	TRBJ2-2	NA	TGTGCCAGCAGTTACCTAGCCGATACCGGGGAGCTGTTTTTT	CASSYLADTGELFF
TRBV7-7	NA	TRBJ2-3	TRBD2	TGTGCTAGCAGCCCACTCAGCGGGAGTGAGACGACAGATACGCAGTATTTT	CASSPLSGSETTDTQYF
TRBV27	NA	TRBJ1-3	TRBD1	TGTGCCAGCAGTTTGGGGACAGGGGGAAACACCATATATTTT	CASSLGTGGNTIYF
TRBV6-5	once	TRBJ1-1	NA	TGTGCCAGCAGTTACTCGGCAGGGGTGGGCACTGAAGCTTTCTTT	CASSYSAGVGTEAFF
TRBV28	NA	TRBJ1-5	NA	TGTGCCAGCAGAGTGCAAGGTGGCGGTTTAAATCAGCCCCAGCATTTT	CASRVQGGGLNQPQHF
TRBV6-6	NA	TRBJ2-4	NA	TGTGCCAGCACCAGCAAAAACATTCAGTACTTC	CASTSKNIQYF
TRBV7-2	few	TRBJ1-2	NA	TGTGCCAGCAGCTTAGAGGGGGTCAGCCGGCGCTATGGCTACACCTTC	CASSLEGVSRRYGYTF
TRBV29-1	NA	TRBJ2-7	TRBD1	TGCAGCGTTGATACCGGGACAGGGGTCTACGAGCAGTACTTC	CSVDTGTGVYEQYF
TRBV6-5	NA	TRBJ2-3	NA	TGTGCCACCAGGGTAACTAGCACAGATACGCAGTATTTT	CATRVTSTDTQYF
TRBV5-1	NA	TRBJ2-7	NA	TGCGCCAGCAGCTTGGGTATGATCTCCTACGAGCAGTACTTC	CASSLGMISYEQYF
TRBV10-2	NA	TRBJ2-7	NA	TGCGCCAGCATGTCGAGGACCCGTGTCGAGCAGTACTTC	CASMSRTRVEQYF
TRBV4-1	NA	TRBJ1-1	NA	TGCGCCAGCAGCCAAGGGCAGTTCCTTCTGAACACTGAAGCTTTCTTT	CASSQGQFLLNTEAFF
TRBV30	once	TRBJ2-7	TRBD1	TGTGCCTGGAGACAGGGGGTGCTGTACGAGCAGTACTTC	CAWRQGVLYEQYF
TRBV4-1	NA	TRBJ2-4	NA	TGCGCCAGCAGCCGGGTCAGTAGCGATCTAGCCAAAAACATTCAGTACTTC	CASSRVSSDLAKNIQYF
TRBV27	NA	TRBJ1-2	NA	TGTGCCAGCAGTTTTTCTGGGGGCGCGGGGGGCTACACCTTC	CASSFSGGAGGYTF
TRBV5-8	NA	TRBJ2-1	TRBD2	TGTGCCAGCAGCTTCGTGTTAGGGACTAGCGGGATATTCTACAATGAGCAGTTCTTC	CASSFVLGTSGIFYNEQFF
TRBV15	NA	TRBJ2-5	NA	TGTGCCACCAGCGGATTCGACAGGCCCCAGAGGACCCAGTACTTC	CATSGFDRPQRTQYF
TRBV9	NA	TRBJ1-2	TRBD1	TGTGCCAGCAGCGTCGGACAGGGTTTGGGCTACACCTTC	CASSVGQGLGYTF